This T cell receptor beta chain was documented in a study of technical replicates of blood from a handful of donors. Method: immunoSEQ multiplex PCR; TCRdb's copy keeps in-frame clones and lacks some. The data contain tens of thousands of clones, about 98% of them seen just once; the ten biggest clones take up roughly 0.16%. The CDR3 runs to 15 residues. With 0 bases removed from V and 8 bases from J, the gap between germline ends came to 14 bases. Germline V CDR1 and CDR2: ENHRY, SYGVKD. This chain uses TRBV10-3 with TRBJ1-3; no definite D call. The clonotype comes from a human donor in good health. Sequences were obtained from T cells isolated from PBMCs. Written as DNA, the CDR3 is TGTGCCATCAGTGAGTCGTCGAGGTTATTGGACACCATATATTTT. As protein: CAISESSRLLDTIYF.